This T cell receptor (beta chain) comes out of a study of blood T cell repertoires in COVID-19. About the study: T cells, B-cell-depleted T cells, or PBMCs supplied cDNA or gDNA.

V dropped 0 bases and J dropped 4 bases, with 12 bases sitting between them. In germline, CDR1 is KGHSH, CDR2 LQKENI. CDR3 size: 15 residues. Original processing notes: Amplification of reference gene primers was used by the study to estimate nucleated cell counts. Repertoires were generated with immunoSEQ multiplex PCR, while TCRdb's copy carries only in-frame clones and drops some. Clone size and the V and J calls come from that table; the DNA yielded D and trimming. Seen here are some 41,000 clones, about 86% observed once, and the top ten hold approximately 5.4%. The source of this sequence is a man aged 35-49 years with active COVID-19. Sequenced: peripheral blood. The rearrangement uses TRBV18 and TRBJ2-5; weak D call: TRBD1 (6 bases). CDR3 nucleotide sequence: TGTGCCAGCTCACCACCGGGGGCGGGTTCAGAGACCCAGTACTTC. Its translation is CASSPPGAGSETQYF. The full variable domain, rest sourced from reference TRBV18 and TRBJ2-5, is NAGVMQNPRHLVRRRGQEARLRCSPMKGHSHVYWYRQLPEEGLKFMVYLQKENIIDESGMPKERFSAEFPKEGPSILRIQQVVRGDSAAYFCASSPPGAGSETQYFGPGTRLLVL.